This TCR beta chain was sequenced for a study of T cell changes during pregnancy in multiple sclerosis. Assay used: immunoSEQ multiplex PCR; TCRdb lists only in-frame clones, some missing. The sample holds around 40,000 clones, approximately 89% seen once. V lost 6 bases to trimming and J lost 0 bases; unmatched junction nucleotides: 12. CDR3 length: 18 residues. Germline assignment: CDR1 KGHSH and CDR2 LQKENI. This TCR derives from a female donor with multiple sclerosis, enrolled in a pregnancy study. The sample was CD4+ T cells from peripheral blood mononuclear cells, taken in the first trimester of pregnancy. This chain connects TRBV18 to TRBJ1-5; 9 positions agree with TRBD1. The CDR3 here is CASSSGQGIQYSNQPQHF. In DNA, the CDR3 is TGTGCCAGCTCTTCGGGACAGGGAATCCAATATAGCAATCAGCCCCAGCATTTT.